These 2 T cell receptor beta chains originate from one sample sequenced in a study of OX40 agonist ivuxolimab in advanced cancers. Clones were read by immunoSEQ multiplex PCR, and TCRdb kept only the in-frame ones, dropping some. Among 70,000 to 80,000 clones, approximately 94% were seen once, and the ten largest hold 15% to 19%. The sequencing used CD4+ or CD8+ T cells sorted from blood, collected in a trial of the OX40 agonist ivuxolimab. All receptors come from an adult with an advanced solid tumor such as melanoma, head and neck, liver or kidney cancer.

CDR3 sequence reads: CASSPRGQGSHEQYF. For the CDR3, the DNA is TGTGCCAGCAGCCCGAGGGGACAGGGGAGCCACGAGCAGTACTTC. The gene calls are TRBV7-9 and TRBJ2-7; 10 bases agree with TRBD1. V lost 5 bases to trimming and J lost 5 bases; unmatched junction nucleotides: 9. Germline CDR1 is SEHNR and CDR2 is FQNEAQ (reference sequence). The CDR3 consists of 15 residues.

This chain links TRBV19 with TRBJ1-5; 8 bases map to TRBD1. From germline, CDR1 is LNHDA and CDR2 SQIVND (reference sequence). J lost 6 bases, V lost 2 bases, and 6 bases had no gene match. The CDR3 sequence is 15 residues long. CDR3 sequence: CASSISSGGVQPQHF. DNA of the CDR3: TGTGCCAGTAGTATATCATCAGGGGGCGTTCAGCCCCAGCATTTT.